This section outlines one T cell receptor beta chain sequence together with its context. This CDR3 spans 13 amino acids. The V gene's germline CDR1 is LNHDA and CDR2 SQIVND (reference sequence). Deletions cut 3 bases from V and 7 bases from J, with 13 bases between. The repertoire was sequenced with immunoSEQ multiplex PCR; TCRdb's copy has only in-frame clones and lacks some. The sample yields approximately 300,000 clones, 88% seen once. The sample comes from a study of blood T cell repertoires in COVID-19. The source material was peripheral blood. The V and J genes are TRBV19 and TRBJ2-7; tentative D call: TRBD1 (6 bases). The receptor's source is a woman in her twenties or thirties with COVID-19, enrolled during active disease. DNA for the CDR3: TGTGCCAGTAGTATTGGACAGTCGCTGGAGCAGTACTTC. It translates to CASSIGQSLEQYF.